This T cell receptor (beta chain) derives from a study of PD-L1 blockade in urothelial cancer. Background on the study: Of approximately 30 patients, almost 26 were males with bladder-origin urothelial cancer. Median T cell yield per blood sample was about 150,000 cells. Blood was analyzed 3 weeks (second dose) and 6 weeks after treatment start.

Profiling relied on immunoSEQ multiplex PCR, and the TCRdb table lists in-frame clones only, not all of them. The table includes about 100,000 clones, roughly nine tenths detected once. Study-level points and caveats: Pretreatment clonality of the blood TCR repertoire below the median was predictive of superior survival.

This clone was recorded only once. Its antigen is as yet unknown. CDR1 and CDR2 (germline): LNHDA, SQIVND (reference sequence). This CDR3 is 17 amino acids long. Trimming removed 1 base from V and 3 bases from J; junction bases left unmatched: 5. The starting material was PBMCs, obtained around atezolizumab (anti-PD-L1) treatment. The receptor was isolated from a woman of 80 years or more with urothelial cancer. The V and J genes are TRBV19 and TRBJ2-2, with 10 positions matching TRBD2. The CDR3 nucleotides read TGTGCCAGTAGTATAGTCTCTAGCGGGAGTGACACCGGGGAGCTGTTTTTT. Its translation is CASSIVSSGSDTGELFF.